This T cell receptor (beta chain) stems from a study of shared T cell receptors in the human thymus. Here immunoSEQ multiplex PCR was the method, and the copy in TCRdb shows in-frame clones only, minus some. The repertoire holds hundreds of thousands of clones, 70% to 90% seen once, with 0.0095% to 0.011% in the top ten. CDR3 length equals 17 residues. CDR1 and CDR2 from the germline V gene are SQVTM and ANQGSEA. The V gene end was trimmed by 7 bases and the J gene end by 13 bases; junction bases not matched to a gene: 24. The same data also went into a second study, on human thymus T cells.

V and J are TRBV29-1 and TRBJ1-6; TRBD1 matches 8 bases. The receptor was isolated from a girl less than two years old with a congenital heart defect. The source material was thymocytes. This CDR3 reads CSAKRGTGIWGLGPLHF. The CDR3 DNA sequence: TGCAGCGCTAAAAGGGGGACAGGTATCTGGGGGCTAGGGCCCCTCCACTTT.